One sample yielded the 12 T cell receptor beta chains listed below, sequenced in a study of blood T cell repertoires in COVID-19 (dated by TCRdb to the early 2020s). Libraries were constructed by the immunoSEQ multiplex PCR assay. Sourced from immuneACCESS, this table was stored by TCRdb with only in-frame sequences that have V and J called. A share of the clones is absent; for the studies checked, an unresolved V gene accounts for under half, and the remainder has no known explanation. This sample gives roughly 500,000 clones in total; 70% to 90% of them show up just once. Jointly, the top ten make up roughly 3.2% of the sample. Sequenced material: peripheral blood. Receptors were obtained from a human donor in a cohort sampled during active COVID-19.

The V and J genes are TRBV30 and TRBJ1-2; TRBD1 is a possible D gene (5 bases). This CDR3 spans 13 amino acids. V was clipped by 3 bases and J by 8 bases, with 16 bases between them. Germline CDR1 GTSNPN, CDR2 SVGIG (reference sequence). CDR3 protein: CAWSTGLPTGYTF. Here the CDR3 DNA reads TGTGCCTGGAGCACGGGACTCCCAACCGGCTACACCTTC.

The gene calls are TRBV7-3 and TRBJ2-7; 7 bases fit TRBD2. The ends lost 4 bases at V and 0 bases at J; junction bases unmatched: 3. CDR1 and CDR2 from the germline V gene are SGHTA and FQGTGA. The CDR3 covers 14 residues. CDR3 loop: CASSSSGDSYEQYF. As DNA, the CDR3 is TGTGCCAGCAGCTCTAGCGGAGACTCCTACGAGCAGTACTTC.

This clone came up once. The chain links TRBV25-1 to TRBJ2-7; D is perhaps TRBD1 (6 bases). The ends were cut back, 3 bases at V and 3 bases at J, with 15 bases in the middle. The CDR3 totals 15 residues. Per germline, CDR1 MGHDK and CDR2 SYGVNS. The CDR3 loop is CASSDVTGPLYEQYF. The CDR3 DNA reads TGTGCCAGCAGTGACGTGACAGGTCCGCTCTACGAGCAGTACTTC.

This sequence joins TRBV7-2 and TRBJ2-7; D uncertain. CDR1 and CDR2 (germline): SGHTA, FQGNSA. V was pared by 3 bases and J by 7 bases, with 10 bases between. The CDR3 loop spans 12 amino acids. The CDR3 DNA reads TGTGCCAGCAGCTTTTTTCCCCTAGAGCAGTACTTC. Protein: CASSFFPLEQYF.

As regards this clone: The same CDR3 can be traced to other DNA sequences in this sample. The chain is built from TRBV27 and TRBJ2-2; D uncertain. The CDR3 runs 12 residues. V was pared by 2 bases and J by 8 bases, with 6 bases between. From germline, CDR1 is MNHEY and CDR2 SMNVEV (reference sequence). The CDR3 nucleotides read TGTGCCAGCAGTTTAAGAGCGGGGGAGCTGTTTTTT. Its protein is CASSLRAGELFF.

The chain combines TRBV7-3 with TRBJ2-6; 7 positions match TRBD1. V shed 5 bases and J 0 bases; nucleotides not matched to a gene: 13. Germline V gives CDR1 SGHTA, CDR2 FQGTGA. The CDR3 consists of 19 residues. This CDR3 is CASSPRDRIYLSGANVLTF. For the CDR3, the DNA is TGTGCCAGCAGCCCCCGGGACAGAATTTACCTCTCTGGGGCCAACGTCCTGACTTTC. The full variable domain, with the rest looked up from reference TRBV7-3 and TRBJ2-6, is GAGVSQTPSNKVTEKGKYVELRCDPISGHTALYWYRQSLGQGPEFLIYFQGTGAADDSGLPNDRFFAVRPEGSVSTLKIQRTERGDSAVYLCASSPRDRIYLSGANVLTFGAGSRLTVL.

The chain recombines TRBV5-1 with TRBJ2-3, with no clear D. V shed 2 bases and J shed 5 bases, with 6 bases lying between them. This CDR3 has 12 residues. Germline V gene data show CDR1 as SGHRS and CDR2 as YFSETQ. The CDR3 here is CASSLLVDTQYF. The DNA of the CDR3 is TGCGCCAGCAGCTTACTTGTAGATACGCAGTATTTT.

The chain links TRBV27 to TRBJ1-2; 7 positions agree with TRBD1. The J segment lost 6 bases and the V segment lost 5 bases, leaving 9 bases of the junction unmatched. The germline gives CDR1 MNHEY, CDR2 SMNVEV (reference sequence). The CDR3 covers 14 residues. The CDR3 nucleotides read TGTGCCAGCAGTGCGCACCGGGACAGAGATGGCTACACCTTC. Amino acid sequence: CASSAHRDRDGYTF.

The rearrangement links TRBV7-9 to TRBJ2-1; perhaps TRBD1 as D (6 bases). V lost 2 bases and J 0 bases, leaving 20 bases between the germline ends. This CDR3 contains 19 residues. Germline CDR1 reads SEHNR; CDR2 reads FQNEAQ (reference sequence). As DNA, the CDR3 is TGTGCCAGCAGCTTAAGTCGGGACACTTTTTTGAGCTCCTACAATGAGCAGTTCTTC. Amino acid sequence: CASSLSRDTFLSSYNEQFF.

The genes are TRBV7-2 and TRBJ2-7; 12 nucleotides match TRBD2. This CDR3 has 15 amino acids. CDR1 and CDR2 from the germline V gene are SGHTA and FQGNSA. V lost 6 bases, J lost 2 bases, and 5 bases stayed unmatched. The CDR3 nucleotides read TGTGCCAGCAGTCCTCTAGCGGGAGGGCCCTACGAGCAGTACTTC. This translates into CASSPLAGGPYEQYF.

This chain connects TRBV27 to TRBJ2-1, with 7 bases that match TRBD1. The CDR3 is 17 amino acids. J lost 7 bases, V lost 3 bases, and 15 bases had no gene match. Germline CDR1 and CDR2: MNHEY and SMNVEV (reference sequence). CDR3 sequence: CASSFYSAGRGYNEQFF. The CDR3 nucleotides are TGTGCCAGCAGTTTTTATTCCGCGGGCAGGGGGTATAATGAGCAGTTCTTC.

The J gene is TRBJ2-7, the V gene TRBV30, with 9 bases fitting TRBD1. The CDR3 runs 14 residues. The V segment lost 3 bases and the J segment 6 bases; nucleotides outside the gene matches: 9. CDR1 is GTSNPN, CDR2 SVGIG, per germline (reference sequence). The DNA for the CDR3 is TGTGCCTGGAGCCCACAGGGGGCTTTTTTCGAGCAGTACTTC. It is translated as CAWSPQGAFFEQYF.